The 3 T cell receptor beta chains below were found in one sample sequenced in a study of control samples from healthy donors and cancer patients. Libraries were prepared by immunoSEQ multiplex PCR; TCRdb keeps only in-frame clonotypes and omits some of them. The table has 130,000 or so clones, about 90% seen once. Sequences were obtained from PBMCs. Source of these receptors: a man over 45 with head and neck cancer.

This clone showed up just once. At the DNA level, this CDR3 is encoded by other sequences in the same sample as well. The chain carries TRBV11-3 and TRBJ1-1, with TRBD1 as a possible D gene (6 bases). The CDR3 consists of 14 residues. V was trimmed by 0 bases and J by 1 base, leaving 6 bases between them. Germline CDR1 and CDR2: SGHNT and YENEEA. CDR3 bases: TGTGCCAGCAGCTTAGACAGGGGGAACACTGAAGCTTTCTTT. Protein: CASSLDRGNTEAFF.

The chain joins TRBV7-9 to TRBJ1-4; possibly TRBD1 for D (6 bases). The CDR3 runs to 13 residues. Deletions cut 5 bases from V and 8 bases from J, with 12 bases between. The germline V gene encodes CDR1 SEHNR and CDR2 FQNEAQ (reference sequence). CDR3: CASSPITGEKLFF. CDR3 nucleotides: TGTGCCAGCAGCCCCATCACAGGGGAAAAACTGTTTTTT.

V is TRBV27 and J is TRBJ1-5; possibly TRBD1 for D (5 bases). The germline V gene encodes CDR1 MNHEY and CDR2 SMNVEV (reference sequence). The CDR3 spans 15 residues. Trimming removed 5 bases from V and 4 bases from J, with 15 bases in between. The DNA of the CDR3 is TGTGCCAGCAGTCCTGGGCAGGGTGGGAATCAGCCCCAGCATTTT. Protein: CASSPGQGGNQPQHF.